This T cell receptor beta chain was recovered during a study of lymphopenia after photon versus proton radiotherapy. The CDR3 runs 13 residues. Germline V gene data show CDR1 as SNHLY and CDR2 as FYNNEI. After removal of 4 bases from V and 7 bases from J, the junction contained 1 base not matched to a gene. Clones were read by immunoSEQ multiplex PCR, and TCRdb kept only the in-frame ones, dropping some. Seen here are approximately 150,000 clones, roughly nine tenths observed once, and the top ten hold around 4.7%. A note on this clone: The antigen is undetermined.

Study-level results: Under photons, naive T cells and diversity fell while effector/memory populations rose.

Sequenced material: peripheral blood, taken from a patient treated with photon-based radiotherapy. The genes are TRBV2 and TRBJ2-4, with 10 bases that match TRBD1. The TCR sequence derives from a man in his fifties or sixties with gastric cancer. The CDR3 nucleotides read TGTGCCAGCAGTGGACAGGGGGCGAACATTCAGTACTTC. Its protein is CASSGQGANIQYF.